This T cell receptor (beta chain) comes out of a study of blood T cell repertoires in COVID-19. Study information: From the United States, Italy and Spain came samples of acute and convalescent COVID-19. The cDNA or gDNA used as material had been derived from T cells, B-cell-depleted T cells, or PBMCs.

In the original analysis: Counts of nucleated cells, estimated from reference gene primer amplification, were obtained. Here immunoSEQ multiplex PCR was the method, and the copy in TCRdb shows in-frame clones only, minus some. That table supplies the V and J calls and clone size; D and trimming were determined from the DNA. This sample has fewer than 120,000 clones; nearly 80% occur once, and the top ten carry approximately 16%. Only a few counts were recorded for this clone. This clonotype originated in a woman of 80 years or more with active or convalescent COVID-19. Sequencing was done on a sample of peripheral blood.

The CDR3 here is CASSEPSPLHF. The CDR3 coding sequence is TGTGCCAGCAGTGAACCGTCACCCCTCCACTTT. V is TRBV2 and J is TRBJ1-6; D is uncertain. Germline V gene lookup returns CDR1 SNHLY and CDR2 FYNNEI. Trimming stripped 2 bases from V and 10 bases from J, with 3 bases between. The CDR3 runs 11 residues. The variable domain in full, with the rest retrieved from reference TRBV2 and TRBJ1-6, is EPEVTQTPSHQVTQMGQEVILRCVPISNHLYFYWYRQILGQKVEFLVSFYNNEISEKSEIFDDQFSVERPDGSNFTLKIRSTKLEDSAMYFCASSEPSPLHFGNGTRLTVT.